This is a list of T cell receptor beta chains from one sample in a study of cytotoxic CD8 clonotypes in ibrutinib-treated CLL. The protocol was immunoSEQ multiplex PCR, while the TCRdb copy is restricted to in-frame clones and leaves out a portion. Of about 68,000 clones listed, around 68% are singletons. Sequencing used PBMCs, obtained after 12 months of ibrutinib treatment. Source of these receptors: a human donor with chronic lymphocytic leukemia. Both conserved end residues are part of each CDR3. A D gene is named only where the DNA matches it firmly. Clone sizes are given selectively: once, few, many, or a class where the clone is expanded.

TGTGCCTGGAGTGTCCCCAGCAGGGGGAAGGACGAGCAGTACTTC | CAWSVPSRGKDEQYF | 15 | NA | TRBD1 | TRBJ2-7 | TRBV30
TGTGCCTGGACTCGCACCACAGATACGCAGTATTTT | CAWTRTTDTQYF | 12 | NA | NA | TRBJ2-3 | TRBV30
TGCGCCAGCAGCTTCGGACTAGGCGGCGAGCAGTACTTC | CASSFGLGGEQYF | 13 | few | TRBD2 | TRBJ2-7 | TRBV5-1
TGTGCCAGCAGCGCCGGAGCGTACCAAGAGACCCAGTACTTC | CASSAGAYQETQYF | 14 | once | NA | TRBJ2-5 | TRBV6-5
TGTGCCATCACCTTGGGGCCGCAGCCATATGGCTACACCTTC | CAITLGPQPYGYTF | 14 | few | NA | TRBJ1-2 | TRBV10-3
TGTGCCATCAGTGTGGGGGTAGGGTTCTCCTACGAGCAGTACTTC | CAISVGVGFSYEQYF | 15 | few | NA | TRBJ2-7 | TRBV10-3
TGTGCCAGCAGGGCGGACAGCTATGGCTACACCTTC | CASRADSYGYTF | 12 | NA | NA | TRBJ1-2 | TRBV27
TGTGCCAGTAGTCCCCGGGACAGCCAGGACAATGAGCAGTTCTTC | CASSPRDSQDNEQFF | 15 | NA | TRBD1 | TRBJ2-1 | TRBV19
TGTGCCAGCAGCCTAGCGGGGGGGCCGGGGGAGCTGTTTTTT | CASSLAGGPGELFF | 14 | once | TRBD2 | TRBJ2-2 | TRBV7-2
TGTGCCAGCTTCTCTGGAAACACCATATATTTT | CASFSGNTIYF | 11 | NA | NA | TRBJ1-3 | TRBV18
TGTGCCAGCAGTTATTTAGCGGGGGGGCGTGGTACGCAGTATTTT | CASSYLAGGRGTQYF | 15 | NA | TRBD2 | TRBJ2-3 | TRBV27
TGTGCCAGCAGCCAAGGTGATAGGTTTCTCTACGAGCAGTACTTC | CASSQGDRFLYEQYF | 15 | NA | NA | TRBJ2-7 | TRBV14
TGCGCCAGCAGCCTACAGGGGAGGGATGAGCAGTTCTTC | CASSLQGRDEQFF | 13 | NA | NA | TRBJ2-1 | TRBV4-3
TGCGCCAGCAGCCAAGATCTAAGCGGGGGGGCTCAGCCAGATACGCAGTATTTT | CASSQDLSGGAQPDTQYF | 18 | NA | TRBD2 | TRBJ2-3 | TRBV4-3
TGTGCCAGCAGCCCCCCGGGACAGTGGCAGGGCTACACCTTC | CASSPPGQWQGYTF | 14 | few | TRBD1 | TRBJ1-2 | TRBV5-4
TGTGCCAGCAGCTTGTACAGGGGACCTTCTTCCACAGATACGCAGTATTTT | CASSLYRGPSSTDTQYF | 17 | once | TRBD1 | TRBJ2-3 | TRBV7-2
TGCGCCAGCAGCTGGTCGGGACAGGGGGACACTGAAGCTTTCTTT | CASSWSGQGDTEAFF | 15 | once | TRBD1 | TRBJ1-1 | TRBV5-1
TGTGCCACCAGCAGAGATGTGGTCGATTTCTCCTACAATGAGCAGTTCTTC | CATSRDVVDFSYNEQFF | 17 | NA | NA | TRBJ2-1 | TRBV15
TGTGCCAGCAACACCGGGGCCCCCTACAATGAGCAGTTCTTC | CASNTGAPYNEQFF | 14 | NA | NA | TRBJ2-1 | TRBV6-5
TGTGCCAGCAGTGAAAACGGGTTTGACAGGGTCATTGAGCAGCCCCAGCATTTT | CASSENGFDRVIEQPQHF | 18 | NA | TRBD1 | TRBJ1-5 | TRBV6-1
TGCGCCAGCAGCTCGATGTCGGGGGTCACCGGGGAGCTGTTTTTT | CASSSMSGVTGELFF | 15 | NA | NA | TRBJ2-2 | TRBV5-1
TGTGCCAGTAGTATTCTCCCGGACAGATCCAATCAGCCCCAGCATTTT | CASSILPDRSNQPQHF | 16 | NA | NA | TRBJ1-5 | TRBV19
TGTGCCAGTACCCCCCGCGGGCAGGCCAAAGGGGAGCTGTTTTTT | CASTPRGQAKGELFF | 15 | NA | NA | TRBJ2-2 | TRBV19
TGTGCCAGCAGTAGCAATTTTGCTTCACCCCTCCACTTT | CASSSNFASPLHF | 13 | NA | NA | TRBJ1-6 | TRBV6-4
TGTGCCAGCAACCTGGGGCAGGGGAACACTGAAGCTTTCTTT | CASNLGQGNTEAFF | 14 | NA | NA | TRBJ1-1 | TRBV13
TGTGCCAGCAGCGGCGCTGCCGGGACAGAGTATAGCAATCAGCCCCAGCATTTT | CASSGAAGTEYSNQPQHF | 18 | NA | TRBD1 | TRBJ1-5 | TRBV2
TGTGCCATCAGTGAAGGGGCAGGGGCTGGCTATGGCTACACCTTC | CAISEGAGAGYGYTF | 15 | NA | NA | TRBJ1-2 | TRBV10-3
TGTGCCAGTAGTCCCCGGACTGCGAACACCGGGGAGCTGTTTTTT | CASSPRTANTGELFF | 15 | few | NA | TRBJ2-2 | TRBV19
TGTGCCGGTCGATTACTCTCGGATACGCAGTATTTT | CAGRLLSDTQYF | 12 | NA | NA | TRBJ2-3 | TRBV2
TGTGCCAGCAGCGTAGGAGGGGCTGGTTCACCCCTCCACTTT | CASSVGGAGSPLHF | 14 | NA | NA | TRBJ1-6 | TRBV9
TGCGCCAGCAGCCAGGGACTAGCGGGGCGCACAGATACGCAGTATTTT | CASSQGLAGRTDTQYF | 16 | NA | TRBD2 | TRBJ2-3 | TRBV5-1
TGCGCCAGCAGCCCAAGGACTAGCGGGGGGGCCTCGAGATTGGATACGCAGTATTTT | CASSPRTSGGASRLDTQYF | 19 | NA | TRBD2 | TRBJ2-3 | TRBV5-1
TGTGCCAGCAGCTTAGTCGGACAGGGTGGGCGTCGGGAGCAGTACTTC | CASSLVGQGGRREQYF | 16 | NA | TRBD1 | TRBJ2-7 | TRBV11-2
TGTGCCAGCAGTGAAAGAGGGAGTATTAACACCGGGGAGCTGTTTTTT | CASSERGSINTGELFF | 16 | NA | NA | TRBJ2-2 | TRBV6-4
TGTGCCACCAAGACAGGGGGTCCTCTCGCTTTCTTT | CATKTGGPLAFF | 12 | NA | TRBD1 | TRBJ1-1 | TRBV19
TGTGCCAGCAGCACTATAGACACCGGGGAGCTGTTTTTT | CASSTIDTGELFF | 13 | few | NA | TRBJ2-2 | TRBV7-7
TGTGCCAGCAGTCCTCATTTGGGGGGCGGGAAGACCCAGTACTTC | CASSPHLGGGKTQYF | 15 | NA | NA | TRBJ2-5 | TRBV6-5